Each of the 30 T cell receptor beta chains below was sequenced from the same sample in a study of OX40 agonist ivuxolimab in advanced cancers. The protocol was immunoSEQ multiplex PCR, while the TCRdb copy is restricted to in-frame clones and leaves out a portion. Of under 100,000 clones listed, roughly 80% are singletons. Sequenced here: CD4+ or CD8+ T cells sorted from blood, sampled in a trial of the OX40 agonist ivuxolimab. These receptors all stem from an adult with an advanced solid tumor such as melanoma, head and neck, liver or kidney cancer.

The genes are TRBV30 and TRBJ1-5, with 9 bases that match TRBD1. CDR1 and CDR2 from the germline V gene are GTSNPN and SVGIG (reference sequence). Unmatched junction bases numbered 6, after V lost 2 bases and J lost 7 bases. The CDR3 runs 14 residues. The CDR3 DNA reads as TGTGCCTGGAGTCCCGGGACAGGGCTCCAGCCCCAGCATTTT. Translation gives CAWSPGTGLQPQHF.

This chain uses TRBV6-1 with TRBJ2-3; the match to TRBD2 covers 9 bases. The CDR3 spans 14 residues. With V trimmed by 6 bases and J by 6 bases, 7 bases remained unmatched. Looked up from germline, CDR1 is MNHNS and CDR2 is SASEGT. The CDR3 DNA is TGTGCCAGCAGCACAGCGGGAGGATGGGATACGCAGTATTTT. Its translation is CASSTAGGWDTQYF.

The chain uses TRBV11-1 and TRBJ1-1; D remains ambiguous. The germline V and J ends were trimmed by 2 bases and 1 base, with 14 bases remaining between them. The germline gives CDR1 SGHAT, CDR2 FQDESV (reference sequence). CDR3 length: 16 amino acids. CDR3 DNA sequence: TGTGCCAGCAGCTTACGGGCCCCGGGAGGGAACACTGAAGCTTTCTTT. Translating it yields CASSLRAPGGNTEAFF.

The chain combines TRBV9 with TRBJ2-7; 13 bases fit TRBD2. The length of the CDR3 is 15 residues. Per germline, CDR1 SGDLS and CDR2 YYNGEE. The V and J ends lost 4 bases and 4 bases, in that order; junction bases with no gene match: 5. The CDR3: CASSSRTSGRYEQYF. CDR3 DNA sequence: TGTGCCAGCAGCTCAAGGACTAGCGGGAGATACGAGCAGTACTTC.

This clone was seen only a few times. J is TRBJ2-5 and V is TRBV6-6; 9 bases agree with TRBD2. Losses at the gene ends were 2 bases for V and 5 bases for J; bases not matched to a gene: 9. Germline V CDR1 and CDR2: MNHNY, SVGAGI (reference sequence). The CDR3 contains 16 residues. The DNA for the CDR3 is TGTGCCAGCAGTTACAGGGCGGGAGGGCCCGGGGAGACCCAGTACTTC. Its protein is CASSYRAGGPGETQYF.

The chain couples TRBV7-3 to TRBJ1-1; D might be TRBD1 (5 bases). From germline, CDR1 is SGHTA and CDR2 FQGTGA. This CDR3 comprises 15 residues. Between the trimmed V and J ends, which lost 5 bases and 4 bases, there was a span of 17 bases. The CDR3 region has the DNA TGTGCCAGCAGCCCACGGGAGGGGTTGGGCACTGAAGCTTTCTTT. Protein: CASSPREGLGTEAFF.

This clone was observed a handful of times. This chain uses TRBV5-1 with TRBJ2-1, with 8 bases lining up with TRBD1. The V gene's germline CDR1 is SGHRS and CDR2 YFSETQ. V trimming: 4 bases; J trimming: 6 bases; junction bases outside the gene matches: 9. CDR3 size: 15 residues. CDR3 DNA sequence: TGCGCCAGCAGCCTATCACCGGACAGGGTCAATGAGCAGTTCTTC. This codes for CASSLSPDRVNEQFF.

The chain uses TRBV6-5 and TRBJ1-2; 10 positions agree with TRBD1. Trimming at V came to 5 bases and at J to 5 bases, leaving 5 bases not matched to a gene. The CDR3 totals 14 residues. CDR1 is MNHEY, CDR2 SVGAGI, per germline. CDR3 sequence (DNA): TGTGCCAGCAGTGGACAGGGGGTAAATTATGGCTACACCTTC. Its protein product is CASSGQGVNYGYTF.

The chain is built from TRBV18 and TRBJ2-1, with 9 bases aligning to TRBD1. The CDR3 has 16 residues. Per germline, CDR1 KGHSH and CDR2 LQKENI. V shed 2 bases, J shed 13 bases, and the junction held 15 bases outside the gene matches. CDR3 DNA sequence: TGTGCCAGCTCACCAGCCGGGACAGGGCAGGGAATTGGACAGTTCTTC. It is translated as CASSPAGTGQGIGQFF. Complete variable domain (other parts from reference TRBV18 and TRBJ2-1): NAGVMQNPRHLVRRRGQEARLRCSPMKGHSHVYWYRQLPEEGLKFMVYLQKENIIDESGMPKERFSAEFPKEGPSILRIQQVVRGDSAAYFCASSPAGTGQGIGQFFGPGTRLTVL.

The rearrangement links TRBV7-2 to TRBJ1-1; TRBD1 might be the D (6 bases). This CDR3 spans 13 amino acids. Trimming left V 2 bases short and J 3 bases short, with 7 bases between. The V gene's germline CDR1 is SGHTA and CDR2 FQGNSA. CDR3 sequence reads: CASSLTGHTEAFF. CDR3 in DNA: TGTGCCAGCAGCTTAACAGGGCACACTGAAGCTTTCTTT.

The gene calls are TRBV2 and TRBJ2-1, with TRBD2 as a possible D gene (6 bases). Germline V CDR1 and CDR2: SNHLY, FYNNEI. The CDR3 runs to 16 residues. Between the trimmed V and J ends, which lost 5 bases and 12 bases, there was a span of 26 bases. The CDR3 sequence: CASSSSGGVRITGQFF. The CDR3 nucleotides are TGTGCCAGCAGTTCTTCCGGAGGGGTTCGGATAACAGGGCAGTTCTTC.

The V call is TRBV6-7, the J call TRBJ2-5; perhaps TRBD1 as D (6 bases). TRBV6-7 is flagged as an ORF with uncertain function. Trimming took off 0 bases at V and 1 base at J, with 9 bases between the two ends. This CDR3 is 15 amino acids long. CDR3 DNA: TGTGCCAGCAGTTACTCGGGGGCTGGCCAAGAGACCCAGTACTTC. It yields the protein CASSYSGAGQETQYF.

The V call is TRBV14, the J call TRBJ2-3; D may be TRBD2 (7 bases). Germline assignment: CDR1 SGHDN and CDR2 FVKESK. V was shortened by 5 bases and J by 1 base, with 19 bases between the two germline ends. The length of the CDR3 is 17 residues. CDR3 nucleotide sequence: TGTGCCAGCAGCTCCCCTCCGGGGGGCTGGGGCACAGATACGCAGTATTTT. Its translation: CASSSPPGGWGTDTQYF. Full variable domain (outside the CDR3, taken from reference TRBV14 and TRBJ2-3): EAGVTQFPSHSVIEKGQTVTLRCDPISGHDNLYWYRRVMGKEIKFLLHFVKESKQDESGMPNNRFLAERTGGTYSTLKVQPAELEDSGVYFCASSSPPGGWGTDTQYFGPGTRLTVL.

The V gene is TRBV6-4, the J gene TRBJ1-1; 7 bases map to TRBD1. V dropped 4 bases and J dropped 2; count of bases not matched to a gene: 4. The CDR3 extends over 14 amino acids. Germline CDR1 and CDR2: MRHNA and SNTAGT. CDR3 nucleotides: TGTGCCAGCAGTGTCCAGGGGGGAAACACTGAAGCTTTCTTT. Amino acids: CASSVQGGNTEAFF.

V usage is TRBV7-2 and J usage is TRBJ1-6; 8 bases map to TRBD1. Germline CDR1 and CDR2: SGHTA and FQGNSA. V trimming: 5 bases; J trimming: 1 base; junction bases outside the gene matches: 7. The CDR3 has 17 residues. CDR3 region: CASSPRDRSSYNSPLHF. DNA of the CDR3: TGTGCCAGCAGCCCTCGGGACAGGTCTTCCTATAATTCACCCCTCCACTTT.

The chain has TRBV5-6 and TRBJ1-3; D gene unclear. Trimming shortened V by 2 bases and J by 0 bases, and 9 bases separated the two germline ends. Germline-derived CDR1 and CDR2 are SGHDT and YYEEEE. CDR3 length: 15 amino acids. The CDR3 nucleotides read TGTGCCAGCAGCTTTAAGGTGCACTCTGGAAACACCATATATTTT. It encodes CASSFKVHSGNTIYF.

The chain combines TRBV2 with TRBJ1-2; weak D call: TRBD1 (6 bases). The CDR3 is made up of 13 amino acids. Trimming left V 5 bases short and J 6 bases short, with 13 bases between. From germline, CDR1 is SNHLY and CDR2 FYNNEI. The CDR3 reads CASSNLQGDGYTF. The CDR3 bases are TGTGCCAGCAGTAATCTACAGGGTGATGGCTACACCTTC.

This clone showed up just once. The V and J genes are TRBV6-6 and TRBJ2-7; TRBD1 might be the D (5 bases). The CDR3 runs 15 residues. Deletions cut 2 bases from V and 0 bases from J, with 11 bases between. Germline CDR1 and CDR2: MNHNY and SVGAGI (reference sequence). The CDR3 DNA reads TGTGCCAGCAGTTACAGGACAACCAACTCCTACGAGCAGTACTTC. Encoded protein: CASSYRTTNSYEQYF.

The sample holds one count of this clone. The J gene is TRBJ2-3, the V gene TRBV7-9; TRBD2 is a possible D gene (6 bases). CDR1 and CDR2 (germline): SEHNR, FQNEAQ (reference sequence). CDR3 length equals 14 residues. Trimming removed 4 bases at V and 2 bases at J, with 10 bases between. CDR3 protein: CASSSEGNTDTQYF. The CDR3 nucleotides are TGTGCCAGCAGCTCGGAGGGAAACACAGATACGCAGTATTTT.

This clone came up a few times. V usage is TRBV19 and J usage is TRBJ1-1; TRBD1 might be the D (5 bases). With 7 bases removed from V and 10 bases from J, the gap between germline ends came to 16 bases. Germline CDR1 and CDR2: LNHDA and SQIVND (reference sequence). The CDR3 consists of 12 residues. CDR3 in amino acids: CASNPSQGSAFF. CDR3 coding DNA: TGTGCCAGTAATCCAAGTCAGGGCTCAGCTTTCTTT. Based on the CDR3 plus reference TRBV19 and TRBJ1-1, the full variable domain is DGGITQSPKYLFRKEGQNVTLSCEQNLNHDAMYWYRQDPGQGLRLIYYSQIVNDFQKGDIAEGYSVSREKKESFPLTVTSAQKNPTAFYLCASNPSQGSAFFGQGTRLTVV.

This clone was recorded a few times. The rearrangement uses TRBV2 and TRBJ2-3; the D gene is possibly TRBD2 (5 bases). Germline values: CDR1 SNHLY, CDR2 FYNNEI. The CDR3 covers 13 residues. The V gene lost 5 bases and the J gene lost 5 bases, with 11 bases spanning the gap. CDR3 region: CASSLNGEDTQYF. CDR3 nucleotides: TGTGCCAGCAGTCTGAACGGGGAAGATACGCAGTATTTT.

This sequence joins TRBV19 and TRBJ2-7, with 9 bases aligning to TRBD1. Unmatched junction bases numbered 14, after V lost 5 bases and J lost 0 bases. The CDR3 covers 18 residues. The germline CDR1 and CDR2 sequences are LNHDA and SQIVND (reference sequence). In DNA, the CDR3 is TGTGCCAGTAGTTCGTATCCGGGACAGGGAGAAAGCTCCTACGAGCAGTACTTC. Its translation: CASSSYPGQGESSYEQYF.

This chain connects TRBV6-1 to TRBJ1-2; D unclear. Trimming pared 3 bases from V and 4 bases from J, leaving 9 bases between. The CDR3 is made up of 13 amino acids. Germline CDR1 is MNHNS and CDR2 is SASEGT. CDR3 residues: CASSEESSYGYTF. The CDR3 DNA follows: TGTGCCAGCAGTGAGGAGTCGAGCTATGGCTACACCTTC.

The chain links TRBV18 to TRBJ1-1; 7 nucleotides agree with TRBD1. CDR1 is KGHSH and CDR2 is LQKENI in the germline V gene. With V trimmed by 5 bases and J by 4 bases, 10 bases remained unmatched. The CDR3 has 15 residues. Here the CDR3 reads CASSTATGEGTEAFF. The DNA for the CDR3 is TGTGCCAGCTCAACCGCCACAGGGGAGGGCACTGAAGCTTTCTTT.

The chain couples TRBV29-1 to TRBJ1-1, with TRBD1 identical over 7 bases. Trimming cost V 6 bases and J 7 bases; bases outside gene matches: 11. Per the germline V gene, CDR1 is SQVTM and CDR2 is ANQGSEA. The CDR3 has 13 amino acids. The CDR3 loop reads CSVLGEGAGEAFF. CDR3 in DNA: TGCAGCGTCCTAGGGGAGGGGGCGGGTGAAGCTTTCTTT.

DNA of the CDR3: TGTGCCAGCAGTCAAAGGACGGGACAGGGAAACTATGGCTACACCTTC. Translation gives CASSQRTGQGNYGYTF. The rearrangement links TRBV25-1 to TRBJ1-2, with TRBD1 matching over 9 bases. This CDR3 is 16 amino acids long. V lost 5 bases, J lost 2 bases, and 9 bases stayed unmatched. The germline V gene encodes CDR1 MGHDK and CDR2 SYGVNS.

This chain uses TRBV27 with TRBJ1-4, with D uncertain. V was shortened by 1 base and J by 6 bases, with 6 bases between the two germline ends. Germline V gene lookup returns CDR1 MNHEY and CDR2 SMNVEV (reference sequence). The CDR3 has 13 amino acids. CDR3 region: CASSLWRDEKLFF. The CDR3 DNA reads as TGTGCCAGCAGTTTATGGAGGGATGAAAAACTGTTTTTT.

The genes are TRBV10-3 and TRBJ2-5; unclear D gene. The CDR3 loop spans 14 amino acids. Germline lookup yields CDR1 ENHRY and CDR2 SYGVKD. V lost 3 bases to trimming and J lost 0 bases, with 8 bases between them. The DNA for the CDR3 is TGTGCCATCAGTGACTCTCGAAACCAAGAGACCCAGTACTTC. This encodes CAISDSRNQETQYF.

The chain joins TRBV7-8 to TRBJ2-7, with TRBD2 matching 8 bases. V trimming: 4 bases; J trimming: 3 bases; junction bases outside the gene matches: 11. Germline CDR1 is SGHVS and CDR2 is FQNEAQ. The CDR3 covers 16 residues. CDR3 protein: CASSYITTSAIYEQYF. In nucleotides, the CDR3 is TGTGCCAGCAGCTACATCACGACTAGCGCAATCTACGAGCAGTACTTC.

The chain has TRBV2 and TRBJ2-5; D perhaps matches TRBD2 (6 bases). Trimming removed 4 bases from V and 1 base from J, with 10 bases in between. CDR1 is SNHLY and CDR2 is FYNNEI in the germline V gene. The CDR3 runs to 14 residues. Here the CDR3 DNA reads TGTGCCAGCAGTGTGACGGGGGTCCAAGAGACCCAGTACTTC. Its translation is CASSVTGVQETQYF.